These 21 T cell receptor beta chains were sequenced from one sample in a study of blood T cells in healthy people across ages. Together with a sample-barcoded 5' primer, a J-beta primer mix was included in a second PCR lasting about 7 to 11 cycles. One entry per CDR3 protein, called by TCRdb with MiXCR from the 5' RACE reads. The sample contains some 1.7 million distinct CDR3 sequences, over 25% of which appear only once. Sequenced input: blood. These receptors came from a woman aged 25 to 39 in good health.

The chain combines TRBV2 with TRBJ2-3; D call uncertain. CDR3 length: 14 residues. The germline gives CDR1 SNHLY, CDR2 FYNNEI. Trimming took 7 bases from V and 0 from J, leaving 11 bases between them. CDR3 residues: CASMKFLSTDTQYF. The CDR3 region has the DNA TGTGCCAGCATGAAGTTTCTTAGCACAGATACGCAGTATTTT. The entire variable domain, with the rest obtained from reference TRBV2 and TRBJ2-3, is as follows: EPEVTQTPSHQVTQMGQEVILRCVPISNHLYFYWYRQILGQKVEFLVSFYNNEISEKSEIFDDQFSVERPDGSNFTLKIRSTKLEDSAMYFCASMKFLSTDTQYFGPGTRLTVL.

This clonotype has only a few counts. This chain joins TRBV20-1 and TRBJ1-1, with D maybe TRBD1 (5 bases). The V gene lost 1 base and the J gene lost 5 bases, with 14 bases spanning the gap. The CDR3 is 14 residues long. Germline values: CDR1 DFQATT, CDR2 SNEGSKA (reference sequence). The CDR3 coding sequence is TGCAGTGCTAGAGGGCAGGGATGGGAAACTGAAGCTTTCTTT. Translated: CSARGQGWETEAFF.

In its sample, this clonotype was seen many times. The J gene is TRBJ1-2, the V gene TRBV5-1, with D uncertain. CDR3 length equals 13 residues. V shed 0 bases and J shed 8 bases, with 11 bases lying between them. Germline CDR1 SGHRS, CDR2 YFSETQ. This CDR3 is CASSLVVGHGYTF. Here the CDR3 DNA reads TGCGCCAGCAGCTTGGTTGTGGGTCACGGCTACACCTTC.

The CDR3 is CATDAAGETQYF. DNA of the CDR3: TGTGCTACCGACGCGGCCGGAGAGACCCAGTACTTC. The rearrangement joins TRBV6-2 or TRBV6-3 to TRBJ2-5, with D uncertain. This CDR3 is 12 amino acids long. Germline V gene sequence: CDR1 MNHEY, CDR2 SVGEGT.

The table lists this clonotype with many counts. The chain joins TRBV20-1 to TRBJ2-5; possible D gene TRBD1, 6 bases. V lost 8 bases and J lost 1, with 11 bases in between. This CDR3 has 12 residues. In germline, CDR1 is DFQATT, CDR2 SNEGSKA (reference sequence). CDR3 amino acids: CSLRGGQETQYF. CDR3 nucleotides: TGCAGTTTAAGAGGGGGCCAAGAGACCCAGTACTTC.

Many counts were recorded for this clonotype. The rearrangement uses TRBV29-1 and TRBJ1-2; no definite D call. V dropped 8 bases and J dropped 5 bases, with 15 bases sitting between them. The CDR3 is made up of 12 amino acids. Germline CDR1 and CDR2: SQVTM and ANQGSEA. The CDR3 DNA sequence: TGCAGCCTTGGGGAGTGGACTTATGGCTACACCTTC. Protein sequence: CSLGEWTYGYTF.

This chain joins TRBV12-5 and TRBJ1-5, with D perhaps matching TRBD1 (6 bases). This CDR3 is built from 16 residues. Deletions cut 0 bases from V and 4 bases from J, with 13 bases between. Germline V gene data show CDR1 as LGHNT and CDR2 as FRNRAP. DNA for the CDR3: TGTGCTAGTGGTTTGGTAACGGGGGGCTTGAATCAGCCCCAGCATTTT. It is translated as CASGLVTGGLNQPQHF.

This clonotype has at least ten counts. This chain links TRBV7-2 with TRBJ1-1; 10 nucleotides agree with TRBD1. Per the germline V gene, CDR1 is SGHTA and CDR2 is FQGNSA. V trimming: 4 bases; J trimming: 4 bases; junction bases outside the gene matches: 9. CDR3 length equals 16 residues. The CDR3 nucleotides read TGTGCCAGCAGCTCACACCTGGGACAGGGGCCCACTGAAGCTTTCTTT. Its protein product is CASSSHLGQGPTEAFF.

The V call is TRBV7-9, the J call TRBJ2-3; D gene ambiguous. CDR1 is SEHNR and CDR2 is FQNEAQ in the germline V gene (reference sequence). The CDR3 contains 14 residues. Between the trimmed V and J ends, which lost 7 bases and 5 bases, there was a span of 16 bases. The DNA of the CDR3 is TGTGCCAGCAACCGTCTTAGTAACGGAGATACGCAGTATTTT. Protein sequence: CASNRLSNGDTQYF.

The V and J genes are TRBV7-9 and TRBJ2-4; D remains ambiguous. This CDR3 has 16 amino acids. CDR1 SEHNR and CDR2 FQNEAQ come from the germline V gene (reference sequence). Between the trimmed V and J ends, which lost 0 bases and 0 bases, there was a span of 9 bases. CDR3 region: CASSLAGDEAKNIQYF. The CDR3 nucleotides read TGTGCCAGCAGCTTAGCAGGCGACGAAGCCAAAAACATTCAGTACTTC.

As concerns this clonotype: Without the conserved terminal phenylalanine or tryptophan, this CDR3 likely stems from a read error. CDR3 bases: TGTGCCAGCAGCTTAGGAGGACGGGGGCCTAACTATGGCTACACCCTC. Translating gives CASSLGGRGPNYGYTL. The chain has TRBV7-9 and TRBJ1-2; weak D call: TRBD1 (6 bases). The CDR3 loop spans 16 amino acids. The V end lost 1 base, the J end lost 0 bases, and 12 bases lay between the germline ends. Per germline, CDR1 SEHNR and CDR2 FQNEAQ (reference sequence).

V gene TRBV12-3 or TRBV12-4 combines with J gene TRBJ2-2, with D possibly being TRBD1 or TRBD2 (7 bases each). Between the trimmed V and J ends, which lost 0 bases and 6 bases, there was a span of 20 bases. CDR3 length: 18 amino acids. This chain's CDR3 is CASSLAQGQRGNAGELFF. DNA for the CDR3: TGTGCCAGCAGTTTAGCCCAGGGACAGCGGGGAAATGCCGGGGAGCTGTTTTTT.

This clonotype has just a few counts. The V and J genes are TRBV11-1 and TRBJ2-5; 9 positions agree with TRBD2. Germline loops: CDR1 SGHAT, CDR2 FQDESV (reference sequence). The V segment lost 0 bases and the J segment 2 bases; nucleotides outside the gene matches: 7. CDR3 length equals 17 residues. The CDR3 sequence is CASSLASAGGLQETQYF. For the CDR3, the DNA is TGTGCCAGCAGCTTAGCGTCGGCGGGGGGGCTACAAGAGACCCAGTACTTC.

The table lists this clonotype with many counts. The J gene is TRBJ2-5, the V gene TRBV5-1; the match to TRBD2 covers 8 bases. This CDR3 is 15 amino acids long. Germline assignment: CDR1 SGHRS and CDR2 YFSETQ. The V gene end was trimmed by 4 bases and the J gene end by 4 bases; junction bases not matched to a gene: 9. DNA of the CDR3: TGCGCCAGCAGCCCGAGGCGGGAGGCGTTAGAGACCCAGTACTTC. Encoded protein: CASSPRREALETQYF.

A single count supports this clonotype. The chain uses TRBV15 and TRBJ2-1, with 9 nucleotides matching TRBD2. The CDR3 is 15 amino acids. Germline CDR1 reads LNHNV; CDR2 reads YYDKDF (reference sequence). With 3 bases clipped from V and 0 bases from J, the junction kept 0 bases outside the gene matches. CDR3 DNA sequence: TGTGCCACCAGCAGGCGGGGGGGCTCCTACAATGAGCAGTTCTTC. This encodes CATSRRGGSYNEQFF.

In its sample, this clonotype was seen a few times. This chain joins TRBV20-1 and TRBJ2-7; 7 nucleotides match TRBD1. This CDR3 is 13 amino acids long. Germline V lookup: CDR1 DFQATT, CDR2 SNEGSKA (reference sequence). V lost 6 bases, J lost 2 bases, and 7 bases stayed unmatched. The CDR3 DNA sequence: TGCAGTGCGCCACAGGGGAAAACCTACGAGCAGTACTTC. Translating gives CSAPQGKTYEQYF.

This clonotype has more than one count but fewer than ten. The J gene is TRBJ1-1, the V gene TRBV20-1; D gene unclear. Germline values: CDR1 DFQATT, CDR2 SNEGSKA (reference sequence). The length of the CDR3 is 11 residues. V shed 6 bases and J shed 5 bases, with 10 bases lying between them. The CDR3 loop is CSAPTETEAFF. DNA of the CDR3: TGCAGTGCCCCTACAGAGACTGAAGCTTTCTTT.

V is TRBV5-1 and J is TRBJ1-2, with TRBD1 matching over 8 bases. Germline loops: CDR1 SGHRS, CDR2 YFSETQ. V was clipped by 4 bases and J by 7 bases; unmatched bases: 9. The CDR3 loop spans 14 amino acids. As DNA, the CDR3 is TGCGCCAGCAGCGGGGACAGGACTTCGGGTGGCTACACCTTC. Protein sequence: CASSGDRTSGGYTF.

This clonotype appeared a few times. The chain couples TRBV5-1 to TRBJ2-2; no definite D call. The CDR3 sequence is 11 residues long. Germline-derived CDR1 and CDR2 are SGHRS and YFSETQ. Trimming removed 0 bases from V and 9 bases from J, with 3 bases in between. The CDR3 spells CASSLERELFF. The CDR3 DNA follows: TGCGCCAGCAGCTTGGAAAGGGAGCTGTTTTTT.

There are a few counts of this clonotype. The V gene is TRBV7-7, the J gene TRBJ2-1; D not resolved. Germline CDR1 reads SSHAT; CDR2 reads FNYEAQ (reference sequence). The CDR3 is 16 amino acids. V was shortened by 4 bases and J by 8 bases, with 21 bases between the two germline ends. The CDR3 spells CASSSSSIPLVDEQFF. In DNA, the CDR3 is TGTGCCAGCAGCTCAAGTTCCATCCCCTTGGTCGATGAGCAGTTCTTC.

Here the CDR3 reads CANNRGNTDTQYF. The CDR3 DNA reads as TGTGCCAACAACAGGGGGAACACAGATACGCAGTATTTT. The chain is built from TRBV2 and TRBJ2-3, with 8 bases lining up with TRBD1. Germline CDR1 reads SNHLY; CDR2 reads FYNNEI. The CDR3 covers 13 residues. V shed 10 bases, J shed 2 bases, and the junction held 5 bases outside the gene matches.